The 23 T cell receptor beta chains below come from one sample, sequenced in a study of T-cell reconstitution after alpha-beta-depleted transplantation in children. Preparing the TCRbeta library involved the use of unique molecular identifiers. TCRdb reanalysed the PCR reads using MiXCR and keeps one entry per CDR3 protein. The table includes a few hundred thousand distinct CDR3 sequences, roughly an eighth detected once. The sequencing used PBMCs from the stem cell graft donor, collected from the stem cell graft. These receptor sequences come from a human donor who donated a stem cell graft to a child with combined immunodeficiency.

Regarding this clonotype: A read error may account for a junction end that differs from germline. The chain combines TRBV20-1 with TRBJ2-4, with D uncertain. The CDR3 is 15 residues long. CDR1 and CDR2 from the germline V gene are DFQATT and SNEGSKA (reference sequence). CDR3 in DNA: TGCAGTCCTAGTCTTGACACTCTAGCCAAAAACATTCAGTACTTC. It specifies CSPSLDTLAKNIQYF.

This chain uses TRBV24-1 with TRBJ2-1; 9 bases line up with TRBD1. The germline V gene encodes CDR1 KGHDR and CDR2 SFDVKD. The CDR3 extends over 15 amino acids. Trimming took 3 bases from V and 5 from J; bases not matched to a gene: 4. CDR3: CATSDTGTGNNEQFF. As DNA, the CDR3 is TGTGCCACCAGTGATACCGGGACAGGGAACAATGAGCAGTTCTTC.

This clonotype appeared many times. J is TRBJ2-2 and V is TRBV3-1; 8 positions match TRBD2. V lost 0 bases to trimming and J lost 4 bases; unmatched junction nucleotides: 7. The CDR3 is 17 residues long. The germline V gene encodes CDR1 LGHDT and CDR2 YNNKEL (reference sequence). Here the CDR3 DNA reads TGTGCCAGCAGCCAAGATCGTGCGGGAGGCGGCACCGGGGAGCTGTTTTTT. Protein product: CASSQDRAGGGTGELFF.

Many counts were recorded for this clonotype. The rearrangement joins TRBV12-3 or TRBV12-4 to TRBJ2-2; TRBD1 agrees at 9 bases. There are 21 residues in the CDR3. V lost 2 bases and J lost 0; bases outside the gene matches: 16. The CDR3 spells CASSLSRDRAILFANTGELFF. CDR3 DNA: TGTGCCAGCAGTTTAAGCAGGGACAGGGCGATACTGTTCGCGAACACCGGGGAGCTGTTTTTT.

The chain is built from TRBV12-3 or TRBV12-4 and TRBJ2-3; possibly TRBD1 for D (5 bases). The CDR3 is 17 residues long. V shed 0 bases and J shed 1 base, with 14 bases lying between them. CDR3 coding DNA: TGTGCCAGCAGTTTAGCGCGCTATGACAGAGGCACAGATACGCAGTATTTT. Encoded protein: CASSLARYDRGTDTQYF.

This clonotype was seen many times. This CDR3 reads CASSFEGLAGDGSYEQYF. CDR3 bases: TGTGCCAGCAGTTTTGAGGGACTAGCGGGAGACGGGTCCTACGAGCAGTACTTC. The chain combines TRBV12-3 or TRBV12-4 with TRBJ2-7, with TRBD2 matching over 14 bases. After removal of 3 bases from V and 1 base from J, the junction contained 8 bases not matched to a gene. There are 18 residues in the CDR3.

This clonotype was seen a handful of times. V usage is TRBV5-1 and J usage is TRBJ2-5; 9 bases are a match to TRBD1. With 3 bases clipped from V and 4 bases from J, the junction kept 4 bases outside the gene matches. This CDR3 is 14 amino acids long. CDR1 is SGHRS, CDR2 YFSETQ, per germline. The CDR3 sequence is CASSSRTGAETQYF. In DNA, the CDR3 is TGCGCCAGCAGCTCCCGGACAGGGGCAGAGACCCAGTACTTC.

This clonotype was found many times. The gene calls are TRBV7-9 and TRBJ1-1; D may be TRBD1 (6 bases). V was trimmed by 3 bases and J by 3 bases, leaving 8 bases between them. The CDR3 spans 13 residues. CDR1 SEHNR and CDR2 FQNEAQ come from the germline V gene (reference sequence). The CDR3 region is CASSFGGDTEAFF. As DNA, the CDR3 is TGTGCCAGCAGCTTTGGGGGCGACACTGAAGCTTTCTTT. The full variable domain, rest sourced from reference TRBV7-9 and TRBJ1-1, is DTGVSQNPRHKITKRGQNVTFRCDPISEHNRLYWYRQTLGQGPEFLTYFQNEAQLEKSRLLSDRFSAERPKGSFSTLEIQRTEQGDSAMYLCASSFGGDTEAFFGQGTRLTVV.

The CDR3 region is CASSVVFHTGELFF. The CDR3 bases are TGTGCCAGCAGCGTAGTATTCCACACCGGGGAGCTGTTTTTT. The rearrangement uses TRBV9 and TRBJ2-2; no firm D call. This CDR3 is 14 amino acids long. The germline CDR1 and CDR2 sequences are SGDLS and YYNGEE. Trimming shortened V by 0 bases and J by 3 bases, and 6 bases separated the two germline ends.

This clonotype was counted many times. The chain recombines TRBV6-4 with TRBJ2-3; D not certain. CDR1 is MRHNA, CDR2 SNTAGT, per germline. Trimming shortened V by 3 bases and J by 2 bases, and 3 bases separated the two germline ends. This CDR3 has 12 amino acids. Here the CDR3 DNA reads TGTGCCAGCAGTGATCTCACAGATACGCAGTATTTT. Amino acids: CASSDLTDTQYF.

This clonotype was detected a few times. This chain connects TRBV7-2 to TRBJ1-1; D might be TRBD1 (5 bases). The CDR3 length is 14 residues. Germline CDR1 SGHTA, CDR2 FQGNSA. V was cut by 2 bases and J by 4 bases, with 11 bases left in between. The CDR3 sequence: CASSLIGGGTEAFF. For the CDR3, the DNA is TGTGCCAGCAGCTTAATCGGGGGGGGCACTGAAGCTTTCTTT.

The V gene is TRBV5-1, the J gene TRBJ2-3; 11 bases fit TRBD2. The CDR3 sequence is 16 residues long. Germline V gene lookup returns CDR1 SGHRS and CDR2 YFSETQ. J gave up 2 bases and V 3 bases, and 5 bases lay outside the gene matches. CDR3 nucleotide sequence: TGCGCCAGCAGCTCCCGGACTAGCGGGCCCACAGATACGCAGTATTTT. Its protein is CASSSRTSGPTDTQYF.

The rearrangement joins TRBV9 to TRBJ2-3; 9 positions match TRBD2. This CDR3 is 15 amino acids long. The germline V gene encodes CDR1 SGDLS and CDR2 YYNGEE. With V trimmed by 2 bases and J by 2 bases, 3 bases remained unmatched. The CDR3: CASSVLAGDTDTQYF. The DNA for the CDR3 is TGTGCCAGCAGCGTTTTAGCGGGGGACACAGATACGCAGTATTTT.

This clonotype was observed a handful of times. The rearrangement uses TRBV12-5 and TRBJ1-6; D possibly corresponds to TRBD1 (6 bases). The length of the CDR3 is 16 residues. In germline, CDR1 is LGHNT, CDR2 FRNRAP. Trimming stripped 3 bases from V and 4 bases from J, with 13 bases between. The CDR3 DNA is TGTGCTAGTGGTTTTGCTACGGACAGTTATAATTCACCCCTCCACTTT. Its protein product is CASGFATDSYNSPLHF.

The chain carries TRBV5-5 and TRBJ2-5, with 14 bases fitting TRBD2. Germline values: CDR1 SGHKS, CDR2 YYEKEE (reference sequence). V dropped 6 bases and J dropped 4; count of bases not matched to a gene: 8. The CDR3 runs to 16 residues. The CDR3 region has the DNA TGTGCCAGCATCCTTCTTGGGACTAGCGGGGGAGAGACCCAGTACTTC. It specifies CASILLGTSGGETQYF.

This clonotype was seen repeatedly, ten times or more. The chain joins TRBV5-1 to TRBJ2-7; 9 nucleotides match TRBD1. Germline values: CDR1 SGHRS, CDR2 YFSETQ. The J segment lost 3 bases and the V segment lost 8 bases, leaving 9 bases of the junction unmatched. The CDR3 sequence is 14 residues long. The DNA of the CDR3 is TGCGCCAGGGTAATTGCGACAGGGGGCTACGAGCAGTACTTC. Translation: CARVIATGGYEQYF.

This sequence joins TRBV5-1 and TRBJ2-7; no definite D call. V was pared by 0 bases and J by 2 bases, with 9 bases between. Looked up from germline, CDR1 is SGHRS and CDR2 is YFSETQ. The CDR3 covers 14 residues. CDR3 DNA sequence: TGCGCCAGCAGCTTGGTGGGCAGACCCTACGAGCAGTACTTC. Encoded protein: CASSLVGRPYEQYF.

This clonotype has at least ten counts. The V gene is TRBV27, the J gene TRBJ2-5; 8 bases agree with TRBD2. With 3 bases clipped from V and 2 bases from J, the junction kept 8 bases outside the gene matches. Germline values: CDR1 MNHEY, CDR2 SMNVEV (reference sequence). The CDR3 loop spans 16 amino acids. CDR3 nucleotides: TGTGCCAGCAGTTTGGCCGCGGGGGGTCCTCAAGAGACCCAGTACTTC. Translated: CASSLAAGGPQETQYF.

This clonotype was seen only a few times. The V and J genes are TRBV12-3 or TRBV12-4 and TRBJ1-1; no definite D call. V was pared by 6 bases and J by 11 bases, with 16 bases between. CDR3 size: 12 residues. CDR3 protein: CASSPGPLSAFF. DNA for the CDR3: TGTGCCAGCAGCCCCGGCCCCTTGTCGGCTTTCTTT.

DNA of the CDR3: TGTGCCAGCAGTAGCTGGGGGGCAGGGGAGCAGTTCTTC. Its protein is CASSSWGAGEQFF. J is TRBJ2-1 and V is TRBV12-3 or TRBV12-4; D is tentatively TRBD1 or TRBD2 (6 bases each). Trimming stripped 5 bases from V and 10 bases from J, with 15 bases between. The CDR3 loop spans 13 amino acids.

The sample holds many counts of this clonotype. Germline and junction disagree at one end, which may indicate a read error. This rearrangement joins TRBV6-1 to TRBJ2-1; TRBD1 aligns across 7 bases. Germline CDR1 is MNHNS and CDR2 is SASEGT. This CDR3 is built from 13 residues. CDR3 residues: CASSRQGENEQFF. The DNA of the CDR3 is TGTGCCAGCAGTCGACAGGGAGAGAATGAGCAGTTTTTC.

The chain joins TRBV5-1 to TRBJ2-3, with D perhaps TRBD1 (6 bases). This CDR3 has 14 residues. The germline gives CDR1 SGHRS, CDR2 YFSETQ. Deletions cut 3 bases from V and 2 bases from J, with 10 bases between. The CDR3 here is CASSSHRATDTQYF. As DNA, the CDR3 is TGCGCCAGCAGCTCCCACAGGGCCACAGATACGCAGTATTTT.

This clonotype was detected many times. At one end the junction does not follow the germline gene, possibly because of a read error. V and J are TRBV10-3 and TRBJ2-3, with a tentative D call TRBD1 (6 bases). From germline, CDR1 is ENHRY and CDR2 SYGVKD. The CDR3 sequence is 13 residues long. DNA for the CDR3: TGTGCCGTCAGGGGATGGGGCACAGATACGCAGTATTTT. Translation gives CAVRGWGTDTQYF.